A selection of T cell receptor beta chains follows, all from one sample in a study of beta chain features in type 1 diabetes. Assay used: immunoSEQ multiplex PCR; TCRdb lists only in-frame clones, some missing. Altogether some 350,000 clones are present, 8.5% to 10% being singletons, with the ten largest covering approximately 0.55%. The source material was central memory CD4+ T cells from blood. The origin of the receptors is a man between 25 and 39 years old with type 1 diabetes. The CDR3 runs from the conserved cysteine through the conserved F or W. The D gene is left open where the match is weak. Size is omitted from some rows. Given values are once, few, many or a class for expanded clones.

cdr3_aa cdr3_nt j_call v_call d_call clone_size
CASSLRGTSHEAFF TGTGCCAGCAGCTTGAGGGGGACGAGCCATGAAGCTTTCTTT TRBJ1-1 TRBV7-2 . .
CASSPLTRNEQFF TGTGCCAGCTCACCACTGACACGCAATGAGCAGTTCTTC TRBJ2-1 TRBV18 . many
CASSQDRPRNTEAFF TGTGCCAGCAGTCAAGATCGGCCGAGGAACACTGAAGCTTTCTTT TRBJ1-1 TRBV5-4 . few
CASSVEGETQYF TGTGCCAGCAGCGTAGAGGGTGAGACCCAGTACTTC TRBJ2-5 TRBV11-3 . .
CASSQSCWGQTNQPQHF TGCGCCAGCAGTCAATCGTGTTGGGGACAGACTAATCAGCCCCAGCATTTT TRBJ1-5 TRBV23-1 TRBD1 .
CAWSVGGGNEQFF TGTGCCTGGAGTGTAGGGGGGGGCAATGAGCAGTTCTTC TRBJ2-1 TRBV30 . few
CASSSLGYEQYF TGTGCCAGCAGCTCCTTGGGCTACGAGCAGTACTTC TRBJ2-7 TRBV13 . .
CASSLGARITQETQYF TGTGCCAGCAGCTTGGGGGCCAGAATTACCCAGGAGACCCAGTACTTC TRBJ2-5 TRBV5-6 . few
CASSPGSGLVNQPQHF TGTGCCAGCTCACCAGGTTCGGGGCTAGTCAATCAGCCCCAGCATTTT TRBJ1-5 TRBV18 . few
CASSHGMLQETQYF TGTGCCAGCAGCCACGGGATGCTTCAAGAGACCCAGTACTTC TRBJ2-5 TRBV27 . .
CASRPQGDYGYTF TGTGCCAGCAGGCCCCAGGGAGACTATGGCTACACCTTC TRBJ1-2 TRBV28 . .
CAWSVLAGGPSTQYF TGTGCCTGGAGTGTACTAGCGGGAGGGCCGAGTACGCAGTATTTT TRBJ2-3 TRBV30 TRBD2 medium-sized
CASSDWANGGYTF TGCGCCAGCAGTGATTGGGCAAATGGCGGCTACACCTTC TRBJ1-2 TRBV10-1 . few
CASSLDPGHDTEAFF TGTGCCAGCAGCCTTGACCCGGGCCACGACACTGAAGCTTTCTTT TRBJ1-1 TRBV5-8 . .
CASFGQGGIEQYF TGTGCCAGCTTTGGACAGGGTGGAATCGAGCAGTACTTC TRBJ2-7 TRBV2 TRBD1 .
CASSMTGGSYNEQFF TGTGCCAGCAGTATGACAGGGGGGTCCTACAATGAGCAGTTCTTC TRBJ2-1 TRBV2 TRBD1 many
CASSLAPGMASTDTQYF TGTGCCAGCAGCTTAGCGCCAGGAATGGCTAGCACAGATACGCAGTATTTT TRBJ2-3 TRBV7-2 . .
CASSRGDRLGNTIYF TGTGCCAGCAGTCGAGGGGACAGACTTGGAAACACCATATATTTT TRBJ1-3 TRBV27 TRBD1 .
CASSEGQLGTQYF TGTGCCAGCAGTGAGGGTCAGTTGGGGACCCAGTACTTC TRBJ2-5 TRBV6-4 . few
CASRLGAGAYEQYF TGCGCCAGCCGACTTGGGGCGGGAGCCTACGAGCAGTACTTC TRBJ2-7 TRBV5-1 TRBD2 few
CASSRTGKTYEQYF TGTGCCAGTAGTAGGACAGGGAAGACCTACGAGCAGTACTTC TRBJ2-7 TRBV19 TRBD1 .
CASSESTDYGYTF TGTGCCAGCAGTGAATCCACGGATTATGGCTACACCTTC TRBJ1-2 TRBV6-1 . few
CASTSPPGTGWHNEQFF TGTGCCAGCACCTCCCCCCCCGGGACAGGGTGGCACAATGAGCAGTTCTTC TRBJ2-1 TRBV28 TRBD1 .
CASTYDRVGTDTQYF TGTGCCAGCACGTACGACCGCGTCGGCACAGATACGCAGTATTTT TRBJ2-3 TRBV28 . many
CASSPRDEAFF TGTGCCAGCAGTCCTCGCGATGAAGCTTTCTTT TRBJ1-1 TRBV6-6 . many
CASSPRSGGKTQYF TGTGCCAGCAGTCCGAGGAGTGGTGGGAAGACCCAGTACTTC TRBJ2-5 TRBV28 . .
CASRPTNSYEQYF TGTGCCAGTCGCCCTACTAACTCCTACGAGCAGTACTTC TRBJ2-7 TRBV19 . .
CASSYGGQTDTQYF TGTGCCAGCAGTTACGGGGGGCAGACAGATACGCAGTATTTT TRBJ2-3 TRBV28 . .